What follows are 6 T cell receptor beta chains derived from one specimen sequenced in a study of OX40 agonist ivuxolimab in advanced cancers. Clones were sequenced by immunoSEQ multiplex PCR, and TCRdb holds only the in-frame ones, with some missing. This table has over 50,000 clones, roughly 84% appearing once. Sequencing used CD4+ or CD8+ T cells sorted from blood, obtained in a trial of the OX40 agonist ivuxolimab. The receptors were gathered from an adult with an advanced solid tumor such as melanoma, head and neck, liver or kidney cancer.

The chain recombines TRBV10-3 with TRBJ1-1; D gene unclear. From germline, CDR1 is ENHRY and CDR2 SYGVKD. The CDR3 consists of 13 residues. V shed 6 bases and J shed 4 bases, with 12 bases lying between them. The CDR3 sequence: CAISPDGRTEAFF. DNA of the CDR3: TGTGCCATCAGCCCGGACGGTCGCACTGAAGCTTTCTTT.

V gene TRBV6-5 combines with J gene TRBJ2-7; D possibly corresponds to TRBD2 (6 bases). The length of the CDR3 is 14 residues. V was pared by 4 bases and J by 1 base, with 11 bases between. The germline V gene has CDR1 MNHEY and CDR2 SVGAGI. The CDR3 DNA is TGTGCCAGCAGTTCGGCTCGGGGGTCCTACGAGCAGTACTTC. Translating it yields CASSSARGSYEQYF.

The genes are TRBV21-1 and TRBJ2-6; TRBD1, the table's D call, lacks a check against the DNA. TRBV21-1 has pseudogene status. CDR3 length: 17 residues. Here the CDR3 DNA reads TGTGCCAGCACCCTTCATTGGACAGCTCCTGGGGCCAACGTCCTGACTTTC. It encodes CASTLHWTAPGANVLTF.

DNA for the CDR3: TGTGCCAGCAGGGACCTACGGGGAAGTGAGCAGTTCTTC. This encodes CASRDLRGSEQFF. The V gene is TRBV2, the J gene TRBJ2-1; possible D gene TRBD2, 5 bases. The V gene's germline CDR1 is SNHLY and CDR2 FYNNEI. The CDR3 consists of 13 residues. V was shortened by 6 bases and J by 9 bases, with 15 bases between the two germline ends.

The chain employs TRBV6-5 and TRBJ2-7; the D is unclear. V was shortened by 1 base and J by 5 bases, with 12 bases between the two germline ends. The CDR3 runs to 14 residues. The germline V gene encodes CDR1 MNHEY and CDR2 SVGAGI. CDR3 amino acids: CASSYLAESHEQYF. The CDR3 DNA sequence: TGTGCCAGCAGTTACTTGGCGGAGAGCCACGAGCAGTACTTC.

The chain combines TRBV28 with TRBJ1-2; D is possibly TRBD1 (5 bases). CDR3 length: 15 residues. With 6 bases removed from V and 5 bases from J, the gap between germline ends came to 19 bases. The V gene's germline CDR1 is MDHEN and CDR2 SYDVKM. The CDR3 nucleotides read TGTGCCAGCAGCACGAATAAGGGGATTCGGTATGGCTACACCTTC. Protein product: CASSTNKGIRYGYTF.